What follows describes a single TCR beta chain. Its antigen is as yet unknown. Only in-frame clones appear in the TCRdb table, and some are missing; sequencing was by immunoSEQ multiplex PCR. The repertoire holds around 340,000 clones, with roughly nine tenths as singletons. The CDR3 is 16 amino acids. From germline, CDR1 is SGHNT and CDR2 YENEEA. V lost 2 bases and J 7 bases, leaving 19 bases between the germline ends. The data originate from a study of Ad26.COV2.S vaccination and SARS-CoV-2 variants. Study summary: Donor allocation was to the COV1001 Ad26.COV2.S trial arm. Donor got 5x10^10 or 1x10^11 viral particles of Ad26.COV2.S. The study's findings and limits: Vaccinated individuals (as opposed to placebo recipients) had higher spike-specific TCR breadth.

Treatment given: 19 received Ad26.COV2.S at low or high dose, single or two shots; roughly five received placebo; per-sample allocation not given. Samples came from day 63 after the first vaccine or placebo injection. Spike of the Wuhan-strain SARS-CoV-2 was expressed by an Ad26 vector, which formed the vaccine. The source was peripheral blood, collected in a trial of Ad26.COV2.S vaccine versus placebo. The receptor was derived from a person aged 18 to 59 who received the Ad26.COV2.S COVID-19 vaccine or a placebo. The chain uses TRBV11-3 and TRBJ2-3; maybe TRBD2 (6 bases). The CDR3 DNA sequence: TGTGCCAGCAGCTTACGGGGCGGGGAGGTCCAAAATACGCAGTATTTT. Encoded protein: CASSLRGGEVQNTQYF.